This is a list of T cell receptor beta chains from one sample in a study of blood T cell repertoires in COVID-19. Libraries were prepared by immunoSEQ multiplex PCR; TCRdb keeps only in-frame clonotypes and omits some of them. Of 200,000 to 300,000 clones in the sample, about 90% were seen once. Sequenced input: PBMCs or T cells enriched from blood (not recorded which). The receptor set was obtained from a woman under 40 with acute COVID-19. The CDR3 runs from the conserved cysteine through the conserved F or W. D genes are given only for firm matches. Part of the rows lack a size; the others show once, few, many or a class for expanded clones.

>TRBJ1-6|.|TRBV7-8|.
CASSLRFPGDSPLHF
TGTGCCAGCAGCTTACGCTTCCCGGGGGATTCACCCCTCCACTTT
>TRBJ2-4|.|TRBV5-1|.
CASSFPSSLSGAKNIQYF
TGCGCCAGCAGCTTTCCTAGCTCCCTGAGCGGAGCCAAAAACATTCAGTACTTC
>TRBJ1-1|.|TRBV3-1/TRBV3-2|.
CASSQVKGAGWDTEAFF
TGTGCCAGCAGCCAAGTAAAAGGTGCGGGGTGGGACACTGAAGCTTTCTTT
>TRBJ1-2|TRBD1|TRBV5-1|.
CASSTGQVEGAGYTF
TGCGCCAGCAGCACCGGACAGGTCGAAGGTGCTGGCTACACCTTC
>TRBJ1-4|.|TRBV5-1|.
CASSLTTGGEKLFF
TGCGCCAGCAGCTTAACGACAGGTGGTGAAAAACTGTTTTTT
>TRBJ2-1|TRBD2|TRBV7-2|.
CASSPRAGGPRGEQFF
TGTGCCAGCAGCCCGCGAGCGGGGGGCCCGAGGGGTGAGCAGTTCTTC
>TRBJ2-7|TRBD2|TRBV3-1/TRBV3-2|.
CASSQALAGEGPYEQYF
TGTGCCAGCAGCCAGGCCCTAGCGGGGGAAGGCCCCTACGAGCAGTACTTC
>TRBJ2-1|TRBD2|TRBV11-3|.
CASSLNSGGVWNEQFF
TGTGCCAGCAGCTTAAATAGCGGGGGGGTATGGAATGAGCAGTTCTTC
>TRBJ2-2|.|TRBV6-5|.
CASRQSANTGELFF
TGTGCCAGCAGGCAGAGCGCGAACACCGGGGAGCTGTTTTTT
>TRBJ2-1|.|TRBV6-5|.
CASTTITRDRRQFF
TGTGCCAGCACTACCATTACCCGAGACAGGCGGCAGTTCTTC
>TRBJ1-4|.|TRBV19|.
CASTFRQDATNEKLFF
TGTGCCAGTACCTTCCGACAGGACGCAACTAATGAAAAACTGTTTTTT
>TRBJ1-1|.|TRBV25-1|.
CASRASNTEAFF
TGTGCCAGCAGGGCCTCGAACACTGAAGCTTTCTTT
>TRBJ1-5|.|TRBV6-2/TRBV6-3|.
CASSLTGPGQPQHF
TGTGCCAGCAGTCTGACAGGACCGGGTCAGCCCCAGCATTTT
>TRBJ1-5|TRBD1|TRBV5-1|.
CASSLVPSGTGSDQPQHF
TGCGCCAGCAGCTTGGTCCCTTCCGGGACAGGATCCGATCAGCCCCAGCATTTT
>TRBJ2-5|TRBD1|TRBV10-3|.
CAIMGQGIGETQYF
TGTGCCATCATGGGACAGGGAATTGGAGAGACCCAGTACTTC
>TRBJ2-2|TRBD2|TRBV10-3|.
CAISETSGDTGELFF
TGTGCCATCAGTGAGACTAGCGGGGACACCGGGGAGCTGTTTTTT
>TRBJ1-4|.|TRBV3-1/TRBV3-2|.
CASSQDLGQATNEKLFF
TGTGCCAGCAGCCAAGATCTGGGACAAGCAACTAATGAAAAACTGTTTTTT
>TRBJ1-5|.|TRBV30|.
CAWSPDRNQPQHF
TGTGCCTGGAGCCCCGACAGAAATCAGCCCCAGCATTTT
>TRBJ1-2|.|TRBV19|once
CASLSTGTF
TGTGCCAGTCTATCGACGGGAACCTTC
>TRBJ1-2|.|TRBV14|.
CASSQDITAIYGYTF
TGTGCCAGCAGCCAAGATATCACAGCCATCTATGGCTACACCTTC
>TRBJ1-3|.|TRBV28|.
CASSEKPSGNTIYF
TGTGCCAGCAGTGAAAAGCCCTCTGGAAACACCATATATTTT
>TRBJ2-2|.|TRBV5-1|.
CASSPELGGGELFF
TGCGCCAGCAGCCCAGAATTGGGGGGCGGGGAGCTGTTTTTT
>TRBJ2-7|TRBD1|TRBV6-5|.
CASRRDRGSYEQYF
TGTGCCAGCAGGAGGGACAGGGGCTCCTACGAGCAGTACTTC
>TRBJ2-7|.|TRBV2|.
CASSELGNSYEQYF
TGTGCCAGCAGTGAGCTCGGTAACTCCTACGAGCAGTACTTC
>TRBJ2-2|TRBD1|TRBV7-2|.
CASSLRRTGYTGELFF
TGTGCCAGCAGCCTTCGCCGGACAGGCTACACCGGGGAGCTGTTTTTT
>TRBJ1-5|.|TRBV25-1|.
CASSELGGQPQHF
TGTGCCAGCAGTGAATTAGGGGGTCAGCCCCAGCATTTT
>TRBJ1-1|TRBD1|TRBV3-1/TRBV3-2|.
CASSQVDRGYNTEAFF
TGTGCCAGCAGCCAAGTGGACAGGGGCTATAACACTGAAGCTTTCTTT
>TRBJ2-3|.|TRBV2|.
CASSVEGASTDTQYF
TGTGCCAGCAGTGTGGAGGGCGCTAGCACAGATACGCAGTATTTT
>TRBJ1-2|.|TRBV28|.
CASSLVEGNYGYTF
TGTGCCAGCAGTTTAGTCGAGGGTAACTATGGCTACACCTTC
>TRBJ2-1|TRBD1|TRBV24-1|.
CATSDGQGHYNEQFF
TGTGCCACCAGTGATGGACAGGGTCATTACAATGAGCAGTTCTTC
>TRBJ2-3|.|TRBV27|.
CASGRLGGADTQYF
TGTGCCAGCGGAAGGCTAGGAGGGGCAGATACGCAGTATTTT
>TRBJ1-4|TRBD1|TRBV3-1/TRBV3-2|.
CASSHSGTAEKLFF
TGTGCCAGCAGCCACTCTGGGACAGCCGAAAAACTGTTTTTT
>TRBJ2-5|TRBD1|TRBV29-1|once
CSADRQETQYF
TGCAGCGCGGACAGGCAAGAGACCCAGTACTTC
>TRBJ1-1|.|TRBV3-1/TRBV3-2|.
CASSQAQGYTEAFF
TGTGCCAGCAGCCAAGCGCAGGGGTACACTGAAGCTTTCTTT
>TRBJ2-7|TRBD1|TRBV5-5|.
CASNPWTGAYEQYF
TGTGCCAGCAACCCCTGGACAGGGGCCTACGAGCAGTACTTC
>TRBJ1-5|.|TRBV5-5|.
CASSLLVFPRPQHF
TGTGCCAGCAGCTTGCTAGTCTTCCCCCGGCCCCAGCATTTT
>TRBJ1-2|.|TRBV3-1/TRBV3-2|.
CASSQQQSLNYGYTF
TGTGCCAGCAGCCAGCAACAGTCCCTAAACTATGGCTACACCTTC
>TRBJ2-7|TRBD1|TRBV5-1|.
CASSSPGQGYYEQYF
TGCGCCAGCAGCTCGCCGGGACAGGGGTACTACGAGCAGTACTTC
>TRBJ1-1|.|TRBV30|.
CAWAAGFTEAFF
TGTGCCTGGGCGGCAGGGTTTACTGAAGCTTTCTTT
>TRBJ2-2|TRBD1|TRBV5-6|.
CASKDRGHTGELFF
TGTGCCAGCAAAGACAGGGGACACACCGGGGAGCTGTTTTTT
>TRBJ2-7|.|TRBV2|.
CASSGAGDPYEQYF
TGTGCCAGCAGTGGGGCAGGGGACCCCTACGAGCAGTACTTC